This is a list of T cell receptor beta chains from one sample in a study of beta chain features in type 1 diabetes. Some clones are missing from TCRdb's copy, which holds only in-frame ones; the method was immunoSEQ multiplex PCR. The sample shows some 63,000 clones, over 50% of them seen only once. Sequencing was carried out using Tregs from blood. These receptors were collected from a woman between 18 and 29 years old in good health. The CDR3 runs from the conserved cysteine through the conserved F or W. Fields, in order: J gene, clone size, V gene, D gene, CDR3 protein, CDR3 DNA. D genes are given only for firm matches. Clone size, where shown, is once, few, many, or a class for clones that have expanded.

j_call: TRBJ2-1; clone_size: few; v_call: TRBV4-2; d_call: TRBD1; cdr3_aa: CASSQILQGAIGEQFF; cdr3_nt: TGTGCCAGCAGCCAAATCTTGCAGGGGGCGATTGGAGAGCAGTTCTTC
j_call: TRBJ2-5; clone_size: .; v_call: TRBV4-2; d_call: TRBD2; cdr3_aa: CASSQETSGGAGETQYF; cdr3_nt: TGTGCCAGCAGCCAAGAAACTAGCGGGGGGGCCGGGGAGACCCAGTACTTC
j_call: TRBJ2-7; clone_size: .; v_call: TRBV6-6; d_call: TRBD2; cdr3_aa: CASRMPGTSGSNEQYF; cdr3_nt: TGTGCCAGCAGAATGCCCGGGACTAGCGGGAGCAACGAGCAGTACTTC
j_call: TRBJ2-1; clone_size: few; v_call: TRBV29-1; d_call: .; cdr3_aa: CSSKTVHEQFF; cdr3_nt: TGCAGCTCTAAGACAGTTCATGAGCAGTTCTTC
j_call: TRBJ1-5; clone_size: .; v_call: TRBV6-6; d_call: .; cdr3_aa: CASKSEEWGNQPQHF; cdr3_nt: TGTGCCAGCAAATCCGAGGAGTGGGGCAATCAGCCCCAGCATTTT
j_call: TRBJ2-2; clone_size: .; v_call: TRBV10-2; d_call: .; cdr3_aa: CASSESGNTGELFF; cdr3_nt: TGCGCCAGCAGTGAGTCGGGCAACACCGGGGAGCTGTTTTTT
j_call: TRBJ1-1; clone_size: .; v_call: TRBV21-1; d_call: .; cdr3_aa: CASSKARRESSFEAFF; cdr3_nt: TGTGCCAGCAGCAAAGCAAGGCGGGAATCTTCTTTTGAAGCTTTCTTT
j_call: TRBJ2-5; clone_size: .; v_call: TRBV2; d_call: .; cdr3_aa: CASSEALGAQETQYF; cdr3_nt: TGTGCCAGCAGTGAAGCCTTGGGGGCCCAAGAGACCCAGTACTTC
j_call: TRBJ2-5; clone_size: .; v_call: TRBV5-1; d_call: .; cdr3_aa: CASSLALGLRETQYF; cdr3_nt: TGCGCCAGCAGCTTGGCCTTGGGGCTGAGGGAGACCCAGTACTTC
j_call: TRBJ2-7; clone_size: .; v_call: TRBV7-2; d_call: .; cdr3_aa: CASSSRYAAGTYEQYF; cdr3_nt: TGTGCCAGCAGCTCCCGTTATGCAGCGGGGACATACGAGCAGTACTTC
j_call: TRBJ1-6; clone_size: .; v_call: TRBV6-1; d_call: TRBD1; cdr3_aa: CASSEANRGIDNSPLHF; cdr3_nt: TGTGCCAGCAGTGAAGCTAACAGGGGGATAGATAATTCCCCCCTCCACTTT
j_call: TRBJ2-3; clone_size: .; v_call: TRBV9; d_call: TRBD2; cdr3_aa: CASSVRDYYTDTQYF; cdr3_nt: TGTGCCAGCAGCGTGAGGGACTATTACACAGATACGCAGTATTTT
j_call: TRBJ1-5; clone_size: few; v_call: TRBV15; d_call: .; cdr3_aa: CATSRGRDWNQPQHF; cdr3_nt: TGTGCCACCAGCAGAGGCCGGGACTGGAATCAGCCCCAGCATTTT
j_call: TRBJ2-5; clone_size: .; v_call: TRBV18; d_call: .; cdr3_aa: CASSPAQKETQYF; cdr3_nt: TGTGCCAGCTCACCGGCACAGAAAGAGACCCAGTACTTC
j_call: TRBJ2-3; clone_size: .; v_call: TRBV5-1; d_call: .; cdr3_aa: CASSYLGGTQYF; cdr3_nt: TGCGCCAGCAGCTACCTGGGAGGTACGCAGTATTTT
j_call: TRBJ1-1; clone_size: few; v_call: TRBV7-9; d_call: .; cdr3_aa: CASSVQGLEAFF; cdr3_nt: TGTGCCAGCAGCGTCCAAGGACTCGAAGCTTTCTTT
j_call: TRBJ2-5; clone_size: .; v_call: TRBV6-6; d_call: .; cdr3_aa: CASSETQETQYF; cdr3_nt: TGTGCCAGCAGTGAGACACAAGAGACCCAGTACTTC
j_call: TRBJ2-3; clone_size: .; v_call: TRBV4-1; d_call: .; cdr3_aa: CASSQGGGRTDTQYF; cdr3_nt: TGCGCCAGCAGCCAAGGGGGGGGCCGCACAGATACGCAGTATTTT
j_call: TRBJ1-2; clone_size: few; v_call: TRBV7-2; d_call: .; cdr3_aa: CASSQNWRPAYGYTF; cdr3_nt: TGTGCCAGCAGCCAGAATTGGCGGCCGGCCTATGGCTACACCTTC
j_call: TRBJ2-6; clone_size: .; v_call: TRBV5-4; d_call: .; cdr3_aa: CASSPRLGSGANVLTF; cdr3_nt: TGTGCCAGCAGCCCTAGGTTGGGCTCTGGGGCCAACGTCCTGACTTTC
j_call: TRBJ1-1; clone_size: once; v_call: TRBV18; d_call: TRBD1; cdr3_aa: CASLSTGSTEAFF; cdr3_nt: TGTGCCAGCTTATCGACAGGGTCGACTGAAGCTTTCTTT
j_call: TRBJ2-7; clone_size: .; v_call: TRBV19; d_call: .; cdr3_aa: CASSPPGSLREQYF; cdr3_nt: TGTGCCAGTAGTCCACCGGGTTCCCTGCGGGAGCAGTACTTC
j_call: TRBJ1-6; clone_size: few; v_call: TRBV13; d_call: .; cdr3_aa: CASQGRGIYNSPLHF; cdr3_nt: TGTGCCAGCCAGGGGAGGGGCATCTATAATTCACCCCTCCACTTT
j_call: TRBJ1-4; clone_size: .; v_call: TRBV5-4; d_call: TRBD1; cdr3_aa: CASSSGTGKNEKLFF; cdr3_nt: TGTGCCAGCAGCTCCGGGACAGGGAAAAATGAAAAACTGTTTTTT
j_call: TRBJ2-7; clone_size: once; v_call: TRBV5-1; d_call: TRBD1; cdr3_aa: CASSRGPYEQYF; cdr3_nt: TGCGCCAGCAGTAGGGGGCCCTACGAGCAGTACTTC
j_call: TRBJ1-2; clone_size: .; v_call: TRBV27; d_call: TRBD1; cdr3_aa: CASSSSTTGSYGYTF; cdr3_nt: TGTGCCAGCAGTTCTAGCACGACAGGGAGCTATGGCTACACCTTC
j_call: TRBJ2-1; clone_size: .; v_call: TRBV7-2; d_call: TRBD2; cdr3_aa: CASSPRSGSIYEQFF; cdr3_nt: TGTGCCAGCAGCCCCCGTAGCGGGAGTATCTATGAGCAGTTCTTC
j_call: TRBJ2-1; clone_size: few; v_call: TRBV5-1; d_call: TRBD1; cdr3_aa: CASSASSTGLRDNEQFF; cdr3_nt: TGCGCCAGCAGCGCTTCCTCGACAGGGTTAAGAGACAATGAGCAGTTCTTC
j_call: TRBJ2-5; clone_size: .; v_call: TRBV25-1; d_call: .; cdr3_aa: CASSERQGGTQYF; cdr3_nt: TGTGCCAGCAGTGAACGACAGGGAGGGACCCAGTACTTC
j_call: TRBJ2-5; clone_size: once; v_call: TRBV4-1; d_call: TRBD2; cdr3_aa: CASSRTPLAQETQYF; cdr3_nt: TGCGCCAGCAGCCGAACACCACTAGCGCAAGAGACCCAGTACTTC
j_call: TRBJ2-1; clone_size: .; v_call: TRBV18; d_call: .; cdr3_aa: CASSARDIKDSYNEQFF; cdr3_nt: TGTGCCAGCTCAGCTCGGGACATTAAGGACTCCTACAATGAGCAGTTCTTC
j_call: TRBJ2-7; clone_size: .; v_call: TRBV5-4; d_call: .; cdr3_aa: CASSFPQGEQYF; cdr3_nt: TGTGCCAGCAGCTTCCCCCAGGGTGAGCAGTACTTC
j_call: TRBJ2-3; clone_size: few; v_call: TRBV7-9; d_call: .; cdr3_aa: CASSQTDTQYF; cdr3_nt: TGTGCCAGCAGCCAAACAGATACGCAGTATTTT
j_call: TRBJ2-3; clone_size: .; v_call: TRBV7-2; d_call: TRBD2; cdr3_aa: CASSFPGGGTDTQYF; cdr3_nt: TGTGCCAGCAGCTTCCCGGGAGGGGGCACAGATACGCAGTATTTT
j_call: TRBJ1-3; clone_size: few; v_call: TRBV19; d_call: .; cdr3_aa: CASSLRTAGSGNTIYF; cdr3_nt: TGTGCCAGTAGTCTTCGGACAGCTGGCTCTGGAAACACCATATATTTT
j_call: TRBJ2-1; clone_size: few; v_call: TRBV5-6; d_call: .; cdr3_aa: CASSRYTGEQFF; cdr3_nt: TGTGCCAGCAGCCGTTATACAGGAGAGCAGTTCTTC
j_call: TRBJ2-1; clone_size: .; v_call: TRBV7-6; d_call: .; cdr3_aa: CASSLLEEQFF; cdr3_nt: TGTGCCAGCAGCTTACTAGAGGAGCAGTTCTTC
j_call: TRBJ1-1; clone_size: once; v_call: TRBV19; d_call: .; cdr3_aa: CASSTPGFEAFF; cdr3_nt: TGTGCCAGTAGTACGCCGGGATTTGAAGCTTTCTTT
j_call: TRBJ2-7; clone_size: .; v_call: TRBV5-1; d_call: .; cdr3_aa: CASSFYLASYEQYF; cdr3_nt: TGCGCCAGCAGCTTTTACCTAGCGAGCTACGAGCAGTACTTC
j_call: TRBJ2-3; clone_size: .; v_call: TRBV5-1; d_call: TRBD2; cdr3_aa: CASSLAPGLGKDTQYF; cdr3_nt: TGCGCCAGCAGCTTGGCCCCGGGACTAGGGAAAGATACGCAGTATTTT
j_call: TRBJ2-5; clone_size: .; v_call: TRBV4-3; d_call: .; cdr3_aa: CASSQGLLVRGETQYF; cdr3_nt: TGCGCCAGCAGCCAGGGTTTGTTGGTTAGGGGGGAGACCCAGTACTTC
j_call: TRBJ2-7; clone_size: .; v_call: TRBV6-1; d_call: .; cdr3_aa: CASSEAGRGRSYEQYF; cdr3_nt: TGTGCCAGCAGTGAAGCCGGCCGGGGGAGATCCTACGAGCAGTACTTC